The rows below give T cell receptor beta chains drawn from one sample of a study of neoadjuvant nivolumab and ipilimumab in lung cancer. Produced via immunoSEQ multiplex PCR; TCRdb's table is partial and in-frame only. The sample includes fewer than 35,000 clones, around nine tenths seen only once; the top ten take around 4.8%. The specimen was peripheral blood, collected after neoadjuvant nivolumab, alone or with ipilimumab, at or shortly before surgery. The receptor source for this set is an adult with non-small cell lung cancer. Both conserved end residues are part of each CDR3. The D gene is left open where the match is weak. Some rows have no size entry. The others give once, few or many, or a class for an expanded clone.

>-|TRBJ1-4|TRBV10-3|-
TGTGCCATCAGTGAACGGGCAACTAATGAAAAACTGTTTTTT
CAISERATNEKLFF
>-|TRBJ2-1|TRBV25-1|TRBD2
TGTGCCAGCAGTGCACCTAGCGGCCACCCGGGGTCCTACAATGAGCAGTTCTTC
CASSAPSGHPGSYNEQFF
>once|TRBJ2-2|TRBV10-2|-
TGCGCCAGCAGTGAAATGTGGTTGGGGACACTCCGGTTTAACACCGGGGAGCTGTTTTTT
CASSEMWLGTLRFNTGELFF
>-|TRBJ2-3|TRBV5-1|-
TGCGCCAGTACCAGGGCAGCCGGGGCCCCCAGCACAGATACGCAGTATTTT
CASTRAAGAPSTDTQYF
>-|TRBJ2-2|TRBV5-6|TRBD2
TGTGCCAGCAATTGGGGACTAGCGAACACCGGGGAGCTGTTTTTT
CASNWGLANTGELFF
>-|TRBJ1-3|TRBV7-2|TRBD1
TGTGCCAGCAGCCGAGGGACAGGGAAAGGGAACACCATATATTTT
CASSRGTGKGNTIYF
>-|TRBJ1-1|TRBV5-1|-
TGCGCCAGCAGCTTGGACCGGGCCGGCACTGAAGCTTTCTTT
CASSLDRAGTEAFF
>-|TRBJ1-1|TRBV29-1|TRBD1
TGCAGCGTGGATCTTAGGGACAGCCTGAACACTGAAGCTTTCTTT
CSVDLRDSLNTEAFF
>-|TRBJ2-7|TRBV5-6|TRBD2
TGTGCCAGCACCCTAGCGGGGAGGACCTACGAGCAGTACTTC
CASTLAGRTYEQYF
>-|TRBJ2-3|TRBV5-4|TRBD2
TGTGCCAGCAGCTTGCCGCCTAGCGGGGGGGTAGATACGCAGTATTTT
CASSLPPSGGVDTQYF
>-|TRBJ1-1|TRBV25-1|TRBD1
TGTGCCAGCAGTCCCCGGACAGGGGCGGGAACTGAAGCTTTCTTT
CASSPRTGAGTEAFF
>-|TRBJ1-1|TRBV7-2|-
TGTGCCAGCAGCTTAGGGACTAGGAACACTGAAGCTTTCTTT
CASSLGTRNTEAFF
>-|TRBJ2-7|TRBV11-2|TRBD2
TGTGCCAGCAGCCCCCGGACTAGCGGTGCCTACGAGCAGTACTTC
CASSPRTSGAYEQYF
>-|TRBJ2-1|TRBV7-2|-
TGTGCCAGCAGCCGGCGGGGGCCCACCTACAATGAGCAGTTCTTC
CASSRRGPTYNEQFF
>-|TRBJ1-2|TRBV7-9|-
TGTGCCAGCAGCTTCCAGGGGTCGATGGATGGCTACACCTTC
CASSFQGSMDGYTF
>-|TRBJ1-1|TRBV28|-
TGTGCCAGCACAGAAGACCGCAGCCAAGCTTTCTTT
CASTEDRSQAFF
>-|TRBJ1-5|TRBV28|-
TGTGCCAGCGCTGAGAGGGATCAGCCCCAGCATTTT
CASAERDQPQHF
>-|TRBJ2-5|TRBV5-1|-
TGCGCCAGCAGCTTGGGGGGGGACGTATTCCAAGAGACCCAGTACTTC
CASSLGGDVFQETQYF
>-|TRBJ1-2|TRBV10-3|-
TGTGCCATCAGGCAACAGGGATCTAACTATGGCTACACCTTC
CAIRQQGSNYGYTF
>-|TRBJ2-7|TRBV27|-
TGTGCCAGCAGAGGGGGGCAGACCTACGAGCAGTACTTC
CASRGGQTYEQYF
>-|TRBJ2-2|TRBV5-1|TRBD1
TGCGCCAGCAGCTTCACCTTAAGCGGACAGGGTATTATTTCCGGGGAGCTGTTTTTT
CASSFTLSGQGIISGELFF
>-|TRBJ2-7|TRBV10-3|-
TGTGCCATCAGTGAGTCGACGGCGAGCTCCTACGAGCAGTACTTC
CAISESTASSYEQYF
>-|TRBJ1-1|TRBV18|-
TGTGCCAGCTCACCAGAGTCGGGGGGCACTGAAGCTTTCTTT
CASSPESGGTEAFF